Below, 15 T cell receptor beta chains from the same sample are listed, as sequenced in a study of blood T cell repertoires in COVID-19. Generated by immunoSEQ multiplex PCR, the TCRdb table keeps only in-frame clones and is missing some. Here the sample spans tens of thousands of clones, over 75% being singletons. The sequenced sample consisted of peripheral blood. The receptors were sampled from a human donor in a cohort sampled during active COVID-19.

The V call is TRBV11-2, the J call TRBJ1-2, with D tentatively TRBD1 (6 bases). Germline loops: CDR1 SGHAT, CDR2 FQNNGV. The V and J ends lost 5 bases and 4 bases respectively, with 11 bases between them. The CDR3 spans 13 residues. The CDR3 DNA reads as TGTGCCAGCAGCCTGACAGGCGTCTATGGCTACACCTTC. It encodes CASSLTGVYGYTF. Combining the CDR3 with reference TRBV11-2 and TRBJ1-2 gives the whole variable domain EAGVAQSPRYKIIEKRQSVAFWCNPISGHATLYWYQQILGQGPKLLIQFQNNGVVDDSQLPKDRFSAERLKGVDSTLKIQPAKLEDSAVYLCASSLTGVYGYTFGSGTRLTVV.

V and J are TRBV3-1 (or the pseudogene TRBV3-2) and TRBJ1-5; D possibly corresponds to TRBD1 (5 bases). V was cut by 0 bases and J by 5 bases, with 8 bases left in between. Germline V gives CDR1 LGHDT, CDR2 YNNKEL (reference sequence). The CDR3 runs 14 residues. For the CDR3, the DNA is TGTGCCAGCAGCCAAGATTCCAGGGATCAGCCCCAGCATTTT. As protein: CASSQDSRDQPQHF.

The chain is built from TRBV7-2 and TRBJ1-5, with a weak D call TRBD1 (5 bases). Germline CDR1 reads SGHTA; CDR2 reads FQGNSA. The CDR3 extends over 14 amino acids. V gave up 4 bases and J gave up 5 bases, with 12 bases separating them. Here the CDR3 reads CASSSGYWDQPQHF. For the CDR3, the DNA is TGTGCCAGCAGCTCAGGGTATTGGGATCAGCCCCAGCATTTT.

This clone was seen once. CDR3 in DNA: TGTGCCAGCAGCTTAGATAGGCGGGAAAAACTGTTTTTT. Its translation: CASSLDRREKLFF. This chain uses TRBV11-2 with TRBJ1-4; D is unclear. CDR1 is SGHAT and CDR2 is FQNNGV in the germline V gene. V lost 0 bases and J lost 8, with 7 bases in between. The CDR3 consists of 13 residues.

This chain links TRBV3-1 (or the pseudogene TRBV3-2) with TRBJ1-2; D is unclear. The length of the CDR3 is 15 residues. CDR1 and CDR2 from the germline V gene are LGHDT and YNNKEL (reference sequence). Trimming took off 4 bases at V and 0 bases at J, with 12 bases between the two ends. CDR3 DNA sequence: TGTGCCAGCAGCCTAGGACGGGGAGCTAACTATGGCTACACCTTC. It codes for CASSLGRGANYGYTF.

The chain has TRBV10-2 and TRBJ2-5; 10 bases match TRBD2. After removal of 3 bases from V and 1 base from J, the junction contained 8 bases not matched to a gene. Germline V CDR1 and CDR2: WSHSY, SAAADI. This CDR3 contains 17 residues. CDR3 sequence reads: CASSDGSSGGFQETQYF. Here the CDR3 DNA reads TGCGCCAGCAGTGATGGGTCTAGCGGGGGATTCCAAGAGACCCAGTACTTC.

This clone was detected only a few times. The rearrangement links TRBV10-1 to TRBJ2-2; TRBD1 matches at 8 bases. The germline CDR1 and CDR2 sequences are WNHNN and SYGVQD (reference sequence). V dropped 0 bases and J dropped 5; count of bases not matched to a gene: 2. CDR3 length: 15 amino acids. CDR3 nucleotide sequence: TGCGCCAGCAGTGAGTCAACAGGGGGTACCGGGGAGCTGTTTTTT. Amino acids: CASSESTGGTGELFF.

V gene TRBV6-5 combines with J gene TRBJ1-3; D is undetermined. V gave up 6 bases and J gave up 5 bases, with 14 bases separating them. The CDR3 runs to 14 residues. In germline, CDR1 is MNHEY, CDR2 SVGAGI. CDR3 loop: CASSASRVRNTIYF. CDR3 nucleotide sequence: TGTGCCAGCAGCGCGAGCCGGGTTAGAAACACCATATATTTT.

V usage is TRBV3-1 (or the pseudogene TRBV3-2) and J usage is TRBJ2-5; the match to TRBD2 covers 10 bases. The CDR3 runs to 16 residues. Germline values: CDR1 LGHDT, CDR2 YNNKEL (reference sequence). V shed 1 base, J shed 1 base, and the junction held 3 bases outside the gene matches. The CDR3 loop reads CASSQVAGGSQETQYF. CDR3 bases: TGTGCCAGCAGCCAAGTAGCGGGGGGTTCCCAAGAGACCCAGTACTTC.

V is TRBV4-3 and J is TRBJ1-6; TRBD1 matches 7 bases. The trim removed 5 bases at V and 5 bases at J, leaving 6 bases unmatched. The CDR3 has 15 amino acids. Germline V gives CDR1 LGHNA, CDR2 YSLEER. CDR3 coding DNA: TGCGCCAGCAGCTCCATCGACAGGGATAATTCACCCCTCCACTTT. Translating it yields CASSSIDRDNSPLHF.

The chain joins TRBV25-1 to TRBJ1-2; 9 bases are a match to TRBD1. There are 16 residues in the CDR3. Losses at the gene ends were 0 bases for V and 5 bases for J; bases not matched to a gene: 7. Germline V gene lookup returns CDR1 MGHDK and CDR2 SYGVNS. CDR3 protein: CASSEYNTGGRYGYTF. The CDR3 DNA follows: TGTGCCAGCAGTGAATATAATACAGGGGGCCGGTATGGCTACACCTTC.

The J gene is TRBJ1-5, the V gene TRBV12-3 or TRBV12-4; D perhaps matches TRBD1 (5 bases). Trimming left V 8 bases short and J 4 bases short, with 12 bases between. CDR3 length equals 13 residues. CDR3 bases: TGTGCCAGCTCGAAGACAGCAAATCAGCCCCAGCATTTT. It codes for CASSKTANQPQHF.

The chain combines TRBV7-6 with TRBJ2-3; TRBD2 agrees at 11 bases. The germline V gene encodes CDR1 SGHVS and CDR2 FNYEAQ. The CDR3 sequence is 15 residues long. The V gene end was trimmed by 5 bases and the J gene end by 3 bases; junction bases not matched to a gene: 4. CDR3 DNA sequence: TGTGCCAGCAGCGATAGCGGGGGGGCAACAGATACGCAGTATTTT. Protein sequence: CASSDSGGATDTQYF.

The V gene is TRBV28, the J gene TRBJ2-7; TRBD1 agrees at 9 bases. J gave up 3 bases and V 4 bases, and 4 bases lay outside the gene matches. Germline V gene data show CDR1 as MDHEN and CDR2 as SYDVKM. CDR3 length: 14 residues. CDR3 loop: CASSSGTGIYEQYF. The CDR3 coding sequence is TGTGCCAGCAGTTCCGGGACAGGGATCTACGAGCAGTACTTC.

The chain is built from TRBV6-5 and TRBJ1-6, with 7 positions matching TRBD1. Germline CDR1 MNHEY, CDR2 SVGAGI. The CDR3 has 14 residues. After removal of 6 bases from V and 10 bases from J, the junction contained 9 bases not matched to a gene. CDR3 loop: CASRVDRFKSPLHF. The CDR3 nucleotides are TGTGCCAGCAGGGTGGACAGGTTTAAATCACCCCTCCACTTT.